This T cell receptor (beta chain) was captured by sequencing in a study of cytomegalovirus exposure and HLA in healthy donors. Findings and limits, study-wide: Reports showed the classifier diagnosing cytomegalovirus status with high specificity and sensitivity.

This clone was detected only a few times. Its antigen is not known. The CDR3 is 15 amino acids. V gave up 5 bases and J gave up 2 bases; unmatched junction bases: 6. CDR1 and CDR2 (germline): SGHAT, FQNNGV. A multiplex PCR was run with 60 Vbeta primers and 13 Jbeta primers. Here immunoSEQ multiplex PCR was the method, and the copy in TCRdb shows in-frame clones only, minus some. This sample has under 150,000 clones, with around 77% found just once. The chain joins TRBV11-2 to TRBJ2-7; 10 nucleotides line up with TRBD2. The source material was PBMCs. The sequence was collected from a man over 45 in good health and CMV-seronegative. This CDR3 is CASSPGLAAAYEQYF. In DNA, the CDR3 is TGTGCCAGCAGCCCAGGACTAGCGGCCGCCTACGAGCAGTACTTC.